The next 24 T cell receptor beta chains were all read from a single sample in a study of cytomegalovirus exposure and HLA in healthy donors. Primers: 60 Vbeta forward and 13 Jbeta reverse. The table came from immunoSEQ multiplex PCR; TCRdb's copy has only in-frame clones and leaves some out. This table holds 85,000 to 110,000 clones, 65% to 80% found once. Sequences were obtained from PBMCs. The receptors come from a woman younger than 35 in good health and CMV-seropositive.

This chain links TRBV5-6 with TRBJ2-7, with D perhaps matching TRBD2 (6 bases). V lost 6 bases to trimming and J lost 3 bases, with 16 bases between them. Germline assignment: CDR1 SGHDT and CDR2 YYEEEE. This CDR3 region has 14 residues. CDR3 in DNA: TGTGCCAGCATCGGGGGACCGCTCAACTACGAGCAGTACTTC. It specifies CASIGGPLNYEQYF.

The table lists this clone with a few counts. The chain carries TRBV6-1 and TRBJ1-5; 7 nucleotides align to TRBD1. Trimming cost V 6 bases and J 0 bases; bases outside gene matches: 5. The CDR3 contains 15 residues. Germline V gene data show CDR1 as MNHNS and CDR2 as SASEGT. The CDR3 protein is CASRAGQVSNQPQHF. The CDR3 DNA sequence: TGTGCCAGCAGGGCAGGACAGGTTAGCAATCAGCCCCAGCATTTT.

J is TRBJ1-1 and V is TRBV2; TRBD1 matches 8 bases. Germline V lookup: CDR1 SNHLY, CDR2 FYNNEI. The CDR3 has 13 residues. The trim removed 6 bases at V and 3 bases at J, leaving 3 bases unmatched. This CDR3 reads CASSTQGDTEAFF. The CDR3 bases are TGTGCCAGCAGCACACAGGGGGACACTGAAGCTTTCTTT.

The chain couples TRBV29-1 to TRBJ1-4; D not certain. Trimming cost V 7 bases and J 10 bases, with 19 bases left between them. The CDR3 is 13 amino acids. CDR1 and CDR2 (germline): SQVTM, ANQGSEA. The CDR3 DNA sequence: TGCAGCGGGACCGGGAGTTATTCGGGAAAACTGTTTTTT. Amino acid sequence: CSGTGSYSGKLFF.

This chain joins TRBV11-2 and TRBJ1-2; 8 nucleotides line up with TRBD1. The CDR3 has 14 amino acids. V was clipped by 4 bases and J by 4 bases; unmatched bases: 5. Germline CDR1 and CDR2: SGHAT and FQNNGV. The DNA of the CDR3 is TGTGCCAGCAGCTCAGGGGGCGTGAGCTATGGCTACACCTTC. As protein: CASSSGGVSYGYTF.

This chain uses TRBV4-1 with TRBJ2-1; TRBD1 matches 8 bases. Germline V CDR1 and CDR2: MGHRA, YSYEKL. V trimming: 1 base; J trimming: 9 bases; junction bases outside the gene matches: 5. The CDR3 spans 14 residues. The CDR3 coding sequence is TGCGCCAGCAGCCAAGTACAGGGGGTAAGTGAGCAGTTCTTC. This codes for CASSQVQGVSEQFF.

The chain carries TRBV7-6 and TRBJ2-1, with 10 bases lining up with TRBD1. Germline loops: CDR1 SGHVS, CDR2 FNYEAQ. J gave up 3 bases and V 6 bases, and 2 bases lay outside the gene matches. CDR3 length equals 14 residues. The DNA of the CDR3 is TGTGCCAGCAGAGGACAGGGGGGCTACAATGAGCAGTTCTTC. Protein product: CASRGQGGYNEQFF.

The chain recombines TRBV25-1 with TRBJ1-4, with 8 bases lining up with TRBD1. The germline CDR1 and CDR2 sequences are MGHDK and SYGVNS. The CDR3 length is 15 residues. J was trimmed by 8 bases and V by 5 bases; bases with no gene match: 10. The CDR3, as DNA: TGTGCCAGCAGTAACACAGGGGGTTTTTGGGAAAAACTGTTTTTT. Translating gives CASSNTGGFWEKLFF.

The table lists this clone with a few counts. CDR3 loop: CASSPTLGAANYGYTF. The CDR3 coding sequence is TGTGCCAGCAGCCCGACACTGGGAGCAGCTAACTATGGCTACACCTTC. The V call is TRBV7-2, the J call TRBJ1-2; D is ambiguous. This CDR3 region has 16 residues. Trimming shortened V by 5 bases and J by 0 bases, and 16 bases separated the two germline ends. CDR1 is SGHTA, CDR2 FQGNSA, per germline.

The chain joins TRBV30 to TRBJ1-4; D is possibly TRBD1 (6 bases). This CDR3 is 13 amino acids long. Germline lookup yields CDR1 GTSNPN and CDR2 SVGIG (reference sequence). V was cut by 8 bases and J by 0 bases, with 10 bases left in between. The CDR3: CAAQGSTNEKLFF. The CDR3 DNA is TGTGCCGCCCAGGGGTCAACTAATGAAAAACTGTTTTTT.

This chain links TRBV5-6 with TRBJ2-7; possible D gene TRBD1, 6 bases. Germline-derived CDR1 and CDR2 are SGHDT and YYEEEE. CDR3 size: 14 residues. V dropped 3 bases and J dropped 4 bases, with 14 bases sitting between them. CDR3 sequence reads: CASSSTTGVYEQYF. The CDR3, as DNA: TGTGCCAGCAGCTCGACGACAGGTGTGTACGAGCAGTACTTC.

The V gene is TRBV5-1, the J gene TRBJ2-7; 12 nucleotides match TRBD2. CDR1 is SGHRS and CDR2 is YFSETQ in the germline V gene. This CDR3 region has 14 residues. J was trimmed by 4 bases and V by 3 bases; bases with no gene match: 2. CDR3 bases: TGCGCCAGCAGCTCGACTAGCGGGAGTTACGAGCAGTACTTC. Translated, it gives CASSSTSGSYEQYF.

The V gene is TRBV5-6, the J gene TRBJ1-3, with D possibly matching TRBD1 (5 bases). Trimming took off 5 bases at V and 2 bases at J, with 20 bases between the two ends. Germline V gives CDR1 SGHDT, CDR2 YYEEEE. This CDR3 has 17 amino acids. The CDR3 loop reads CASRSFGYGGTGNTIYF. As DNA, the CDR3 is TGTGCCAGCAGAAGCTTTGGTTACGGGGGAACTGGAAACACCATATATTTT.

This clone was recorded only once. The chain combines TRBV28 with TRBJ1-1, with D tentatively TRBD1 (5 bases). The CDR3 contains 14 residues. Germline V gene lookup returns CDR1 MDHEN and CDR2 SYDVKM. The V end was cut by 2 bases, the J end by 10 bases, with 17 bases between. Here the CDR3 DNA reads TGTGCCAGCAGTTTACTTGACAGAGCACTTGGAGCTTTCTTT. It specifies CASSLLDRALGAFF.

The chain links TRBV4-1 to TRBJ1-1; unclear D gene. Germline V lookup: CDR1 MGHRA, CDR2 YSYEKL. CDR3 length equals 15 residues. V lost 3 bases and J 3 bases, leaving 14 bases between the germline ends. The CDR3: CASSHRGILHTEAFF. In DNA, the CDR3 is TGCGCCAGCAGCCACCGGGGAATCTTACACACTGAAGCTTTCTTT.

The chain uses TRBV6-1 and TRBJ1-2; 9 positions match TRBD1. Germline CDR1 is MNHNS and CDR2 is SASEGT. The V segment lost 6 bases and the J segment 2 bases; nucleotides outside the gene matches: 7. CDR3 size: 15 residues. CDR3 coding DNA: TGTGCCAGCAGCCTACAGGGGGCTCCGAACTATGGCTACACCTTC. Translated: CASSLQGAPNYGYTF.

V is TRBV28 and J is TRBJ1-4, with D perhaps matching TRBD1 (6 bases). The CDR3 runs to 16 residues. Trimming shortened V by 2 bases and J by 0 bases, and 10 bases separated the two germline ends. CDR1 is MDHEN, CDR2 SYDVKM, per germline. CDR3: CASSLPGVATNEKLFF. CDR3 DNA sequence: TGTGCCAGCAGTTTACCAGGGGTGGCAACTAATGAAAAACTGTTTTTT.

The chain recombines TRBV15 with TRBJ1-2, with D perhaps TRBD1 (6 bases). Germline lookup yields CDR1 LNHNV and CDR2 YYDKDF (reference sequence). V was cut by 0 bases and J by 1 base, with 9 bases left in between. CDR3 size: 15 residues. CDR3 region: CATSRDLGGNYGYTF. CDR3 coding DNA: TGTGCCACCAGCAGAGATCTAGGGGGTAACTATGGCTACACCTTC.

This clone appeared a single time. V gene TRBV28 combines with J gene TRBJ2-7; 8 nucleotides agree with TRBD2. The germline V gene has CDR1 MDHEN and CDR2 SYDVKM. After removal of 6 bases from V and 3 bases from J, the junction contained 4 bases not matched to a gene. The CDR3 sequence is 13 residues long. The chain's CDR3 is CASRAGGNYEQYF. In DNA form, the CDR3 reads TGTGCCAGCAGGGCGGGGGGAAACTACGAGCAGTACTTC.

This sequence joins TRBV5-1 and TRBJ2-5; TRBD2 might be the D (6 bases). V was trimmed by 4 bases and J by 5 bases, leaving 18 bases between them. The CDR3 totals 15 residues. Germline CDR1 is SGHRS and CDR2 is YFSETQ. CDR3 loop: CASSRGLAEGETQYF. The CDR3 DNA reads as TGCGCCAGCAGCCGGGGATTAGCGGAGGGGGAGACCCAGTACTTC.

The chain links TRBV6-1 to TRBJ2-7; TRBD1 aligns across 7 bases. Germline lookup yields CDR1 MNHNS and CDR2 SASEGT. J was trimmed by 5 bases and V by 6 bases; bases with no gene match: 10. This CDR3 comprises 14 residues. CDR3 amino acids: CASSPDRDSHEQYF. The CDR3 DNA is TGTGCCAGCAGCCCTGACAGGGATAGTCACGAGCAGTACTTC.

CDR3 nucleotides: TGTGCCAGCTCACGGACAGATATCACAGATACGCAGTATTTT. It translates to CASSRTDITDTQYF. The chain employs TRBV18 and TRBJ2-3; perhaps TRBD1 as D (6 bases). The germline V and J ends were trimmed by 4 bases and 2 bases, with 10 bases remaining between them. Germline V CDR1 and CDR2: KGHSH, LQKENI. The CDR3 runs to 14 residues.

The genes are TRBV27 and TRBJ1-1; D perhaps matches TRBD1 (5 bases). V gave up 0 bases and J gave up 4 bases, with 15 bases separating them. CDR1 is MNHEY and CDR2 is SMNVEV in the germline V gene (reference sequence). CDR3 length: 16 residues. This CDR3 reads CASSLSRILGGTEAFF. DNA of the CDR3: TGTGCCAGCAGTTTATCTCGGATTCTCGGGGGCACTGAAGCTTTCTTT.

The V gene is TRBV29-1, the J gene TRBJ2-1, with 8 bases matching TRBD2. The V segment lost 7 bases and the J segment 8 bases; nucleotides outside the gene matches: 19. The CDR3 length is 16 residues. Germline lookup yields CDR1 SQVTM and CDR2 ANQGSEA. CDR3 in amino acids: CSGRSTSGGPWDEQFF. As DNA, the CDR3 is TGCAGCGGACGAAGTACGTCGGGAGGGCCTTGGGATGAGCAGTTCTTC.